The rows below give T cell receptor beta chains drawn from one sample of a study of T cells after yellow fever vaccination. TCRdb itself ran the 5' RACE reads through MiXCR, one entry per CDR3 protein. Of around 360,000 distinct CDR3 sequences detected, 11% appear once; the ten largest clones hold 15% to 20%. Sequencing used PBMCs, obtained on the day of the first yellow fever vaccination. Receptors originate from a man younger than 35 who received the YFV17D yellow fever vaccine. The CDR3 runs from the conserved cysteine through the conserved F or W. A D gene is named only where the DNA matches it firmly. Size is stated for part of the rows, as once, few or many counts, or as a class when the clone is expanded.

CDR3: CASSRQGRANVLTF
DNA: TGTGCCAGCAGCCGACAGGGCCGGGCCAACGTCCTGACTTTC
size: few
J: TRBJ2-6
D: TRBD1
V: TRBV5-4

CDR3: CASSLPGQGAGEAFF
DNA: TGTGCCAGCAGCTTACCTGGACAGGGGGCCGGTGAAGCTTTCTTT
size: -
J: TRBJ1-1
D: TRBD1
V: TRBV7-8

CDR3: CATSRGGQGDIQYF
DNA: TGTGCCACCAGCAGGGGAGGGCAGGGGGACATTCAGTACTTC
size: -
J: TRBJ2-4
D: -
V: TRBV15

CDR3: CASSQPGQEHNEQFF
DNA: TGCGCCAGCAGCCAACCCGGACAGGAGCACAATGAGCAGTTCTTC
size: few
J: TRBJ2-1
D: TRBD1
V: TRBV4-3

CDR3: CASSSGRVTQYF
DNA: TGTGCCAGCAGCTCGGGCAGGGTTACGCAGTATTTT
size: -
J: TRBJ2-3
D: -
V: TRBV7-2

CDR3: CASTSGDSSYEQYF
DNA: TGTGCCAGCACTAGCGGCGATAGCTCCTACGAGCAGTACTTC
size: -
J: TRBJ2-7
D: TRBD2
V: TRBV6-1

CDR3: CSVAPQENTEAFF
DNA: TGCAGCGTTGCCCCGCAGGAAAACACTGAAGCTTTCTTT
size: -
J: TRBJ1-1
D: -
V: TRBV29-1

CDR3: CASRKGVGNSPLHF
DNA: TGTGCCAGCAGGAAGGGGGTTGGCAATTCACCCCTCCACTTT
size: -
J: TRBJ1-6
D: -
V: TRBV25-1

CDR3: CASSLASTHTDTQYF
DNA: TGTGCCAGCAGCTTGGCGTCTACCCACACAGATACGCAGTATTTT
size: many
J: TRBJ2-3
D: -
V: TRBV5-4

CDR3: CSVEDNRLRKQYF
DNA: TGCAGCGTTGAAGATAACCGGTTGAGGAAGCAGTACTTC
size: few
J: TRBJ2-7
D: -
V: TRBV29-1

CDR3: CASSSGIDEQFF
DNA: TGCGCCAGCAGCTCCGGGATAGATGAGCAGTTCTTC
size: -
J: TRBJ2-1
D: -
V: TRBV5-1

CDR3: CASSQDQASDRYTEAFF
DNA: TGTGCCAGCAGCCAAGATCAAGCCTCTGACAGATACACTGAAGCTTTCTTT
size: few
J: TRBJ1-1
D: -
V: TRBV4-2

CDR3: CASSLARNEQYF
DNA: TGTGCCAGCAGCTTGGCGCGGAACGAGCAGTACTTC
size: few
J: TRBJ2-7
D: -
V: TRBV5-6

CDR3: CASSLAIGPAYF
DNA: TGTGCCAGCAGCTTGGCTATAGGGCCAGCGTACTTC
size: few
J: TRBJ2-5
D: -
V: TRBV5-6

CDR3: CASSLQGSDTEAFF
DNA: TGCGCCAGCAGCTTGCAGGGTTCGGACACTGAAGCTTTCTTT
size: few
J: TRBJ1-1
D: -
V: TRBV5-1

CDR3: CASSYFGTERSGYTF
DNA: TGTGCCAGCAGTTACTTTGGGACAGAAAGGTCTGGCTACACCTTC
size: few
J: TRBJ1-2
D: TRBD1
V: TRBV6-5

CDR3: CASSPSDSRFYNEQFF
DNA: TGTGCCAGCAGTCCTTCCGACAGCCGCTTCTACAATGAGCAGTTCTTC
size: -
J: TRBJ2-1
D: -
V: TRBV6-1

CDR3: CASSPVEVETQYF
DNA: TGCGCCAGCAGCCCCGTGGAGGTAGAGACCCAGTACTTC
size: -
J: TRBJ2-5
D: -
V: TRBV5-1

CDR3: CASSSLDRGAGEQFF
DNA: TGTGCCAGCAGCTCCCTGGACAGGGGGGCGGGTGAGCAGTTCTTC
size: -
J: TRBJ2-1
D: TRBD1
V: TRBV6-1

CDR3: CASRTGTGGINEQFF
DNA: TGTGCCAGTAGAACCGGGACAGGGGGCATTAATGAGCAGTTCTTC
size: few
J: TRBJ2-1
D: TRBD1
V: TRBV28

CDR3: CASSLAGDPYGYTF
DNA: TGTGCCAGCAGTTTGGCAGGGGATCCCTATGGCTACACCTTC
size: -
J: TRBJ1-2
D: -
V: TRBV28

CDR3: CASTRSGSYEQYF
DNA: TGTGCCAGCACGAGGAGCGGAAGTTACGAGCAGTACTTC
size: few
J: TRBJ2-7
D: -
V: TRBV28

CDR3: CASSPFQGQNTEAFF
DNA: TGTGCCAGCTCACCTTTTCAGGGACAGAACACTGAAGCTTTCTTT
size: -
J: TRBJ1-1
D: -
V: TRBV18

CDR3: CASSLRTSGTTDTQYF
DNA: TGTGCCAGCAGCTTACGGACTAGCGGGACCACAGATACGCAGTATTTT
size: -
J: TRBJ2-3
D: TRBD2
V: TRBV7-8

CDR3: CASSSWQANNEQFF
DNA: TGTGCCAGCAGCTCATGGCAGGCCAACAATGAGCAGTTCTTC
size: few
J: TRBJ2-1
D: -
V: TRBV7-9

CDR3: CSTLEQGAYEQYF
DNA: TGCAGTACCTTGGAGCAGGGGGCCTACGAGCAGTACTTC
size: few
J: TRBJ2-7
D: TRBD1
V: TRBV20-1

CDR3: CASSLEFTDTEAFF
DNA: TGCGCCAGCAGCTTGGAATTCACGGACACTGAAGCTTTCTTT
size: -
J: TRBJ1-1
D: -
V: TRBV5-1

CDR3: CASSLASPQETQYF
DNA: TGCGCCAGCAGCTTGGCCTCCCCTCAAGAGACCCAGTACTTC
size: few
J: TRBJ2-5
D: -
V: TRBV5-1

CDR3: CASSQSTQSSPLHF
DNA: TGTGCCAGCTCGCAATCTACCCAATCTTCACCCCTCCACTTT
size: -
J: TRBJ1-6
D: -
V: TRBV18

CDR3: CASSQGPGQGATDTQYF
DNA: TGTGCCAGCAGCCAGGGACCGGGACAGGGGGCGACAGATACGCAGTATTTT
size: few
J: TRBJ2-3
D: TRBD1
V: TRBV4-2

CDR3: CASSQGDRGLDEKLFF
DNA: TGCGCCAGCAGCCAAGGAGACAGGGGGCTGGATGAAAAACTGTTTTTT
size: few
J: TRBJ1-4
D: TRBD1
V: TRBV4-1

CDR3: CASSRDRGPISGANVLTF
DNA: TGTGCCAGCAGCCGTGACAGGGGGCCTATCTCTGGGGCCAACGTCCTGACTTTC
size: -
J: TRBJ2-6
D: TRBD1
V: TRBV11-1

CDR3: CASSFEGPSYNEQFF
DNA: TGCGCCAGCAGCTTTGAGGGGCCCTCCTACAATGAGCAGTTCTTC
size: -
J: TRBJ2-1
D: -
V: TRBV5-1

CDR3: CASSVLGSTDTQYF
DNA: TGTGCCAGCAGTGTGTTGGGGAGCACAGATACGCAGTATTTT
size: -
J: TRBJ2-3
D: -
V: TRBV7-9

CDR3: CASSLDWDTNTVGYEQYF
DNA: TGTGCCAGCAGTTTAGACTGGGACACAAACACCGTGGGCTACGAGCAGTACTTC
size: -
J: TRBJ2-7
D: -
V: TRBV12-3/TRBV12-4

CDR3: CASSQDPGQTIQPQHF
DNA: TGTGCCAGCAGCCAGGATCCGGGACAGACAATTCAGCCCCAGCATTTT
size: -
J: TRBJ1-5
D: TRBD1
V: TRBV4-2

CDR3: CASRVGLASSYEQYF
DNA: TGCGCCAGCAGAGTCGGACTAGCAAGCTCCTACGAGCAGTACTTC
size: few
J: TRBJ2-7
D: TRBD2
V: TRBV5-1

CDR3: CASSRQAASYEQYF
DNA: TGTGCCAGTTCCAGACAGGCGGCGTCCTACGAGCAGTACTTC
size: -
J: TRBJ2-7
D: -
V: TRBV19

CDR3: CSATGGGPLGVDTQYF
DNA: TGCAGTGCTACCGGCGGGGGGCCACTCGGGGTAGATACGCAGTATTTT
size: -
J: TRBJ2-3
D: TRBD2
V: TRBV20-1

CDR3: CASSKRLGTGGQYEQYF
DNA: TGTGCCAGCAGCAAACGACTGGGGACAGGGGGCCAGTACGAGCAGTACTTC
size: -
J: TRBJ2-7
D: TRBD1
V: TRBV7-9

CDR3: CASSSGGVRTQYF
DNA: TGTGCCAGCAGCTCGGGAGGGGTTCGGACCCAGTACTTC
size: few
J: TRBJ2-5
D: TRBD2
V: TRBV7-9

CDR3: CATGGFYREQFF
DNA: TGTGCCACAGGGGGATTTTACCGTGAGCAGTTCTTC
size: few
J: TRBJ2-1
D: -
V: TRBV21-1